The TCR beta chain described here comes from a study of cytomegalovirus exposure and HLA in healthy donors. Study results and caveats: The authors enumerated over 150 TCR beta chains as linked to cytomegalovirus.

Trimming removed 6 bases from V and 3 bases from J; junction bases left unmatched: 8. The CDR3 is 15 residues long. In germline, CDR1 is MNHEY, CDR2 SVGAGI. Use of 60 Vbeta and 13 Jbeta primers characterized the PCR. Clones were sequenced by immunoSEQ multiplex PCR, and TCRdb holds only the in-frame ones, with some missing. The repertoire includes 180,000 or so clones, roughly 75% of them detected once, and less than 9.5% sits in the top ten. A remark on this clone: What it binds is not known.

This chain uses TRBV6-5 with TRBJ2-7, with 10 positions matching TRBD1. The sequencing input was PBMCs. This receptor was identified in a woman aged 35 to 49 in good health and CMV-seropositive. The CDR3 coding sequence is TGTGCCAGCAGCCGTACCGGGACAGGGGTCTACGAGCAGTACTTC. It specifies CASSRTGTGVYEQYF.